This TCR beta chain stems from a study of T cell clonality in common variable immunodeficiency. General study results and limits: In common variable immunodeficiency, TCR beta chains reportedly carried fewer deletions and N-nucleotide insertions.

Clones were read by immunoSEQ multiplex PCR, and TCRdb kept only the in-frame ones, dropping some. Listed for the sample are about 23,000 clones, none seen a single time. CDR1 SGHRS and CDR2 YFSETQ come from the germline V gene. Between the trimmed V and J ends, which lost 6 bases and 1 base, there was a span of 16 bases. The CDR3 runs to 15 residues. To note about this clone: Its target is not known. Read coverage stops 3 residues before the CDR3 terminus; the germline J gene supplies the remainder.

The sample was peripheral blood mononuclear cells. The V call is TRBV5-1, the J call TRBJ1-2; no clear D. The TCR comes from a human donor with common variable immunodeficiency. The sequenced CDR3 bases are TGCGCCAGCACCCCCTGGAGCGGCGGTAACTATGGC. Translating it yields CASTPWSGGNYG. The entire CDR3 protein is CASTPWSGGNYGYTF.